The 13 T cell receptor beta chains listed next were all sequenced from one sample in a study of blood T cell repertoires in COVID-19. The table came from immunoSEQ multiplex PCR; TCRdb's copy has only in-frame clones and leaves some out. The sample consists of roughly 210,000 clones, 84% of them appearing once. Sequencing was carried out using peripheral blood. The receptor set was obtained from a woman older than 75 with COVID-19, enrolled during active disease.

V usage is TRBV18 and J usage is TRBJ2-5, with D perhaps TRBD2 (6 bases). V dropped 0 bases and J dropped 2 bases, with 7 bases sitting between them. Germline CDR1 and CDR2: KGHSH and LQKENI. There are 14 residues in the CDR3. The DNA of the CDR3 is TGTGCCAGCTCACCACCGGCGGGACAAGAGACCCAGTACTTC. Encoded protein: CASSPPAGQETQYF.

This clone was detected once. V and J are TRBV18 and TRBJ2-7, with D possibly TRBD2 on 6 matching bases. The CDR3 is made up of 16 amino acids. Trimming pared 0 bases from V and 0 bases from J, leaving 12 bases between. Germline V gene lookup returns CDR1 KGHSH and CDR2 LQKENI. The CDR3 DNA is TGTGCCAGCTCACCACCTCCGGGGGTAAGCTCCTACGAGCAGTACTTC. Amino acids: CASSPPPGVSSYEQYF.

The CDR3 bases are TGTGCCAGTAATGGACAGGGTGGCAATCAGCCCCAGCATTTT. This encodes CASNGQGGNQPQHF. The J gene is TRBJ1-5, the V gene TRBV19; the match to TRBD1 covers 8 bases. In germline, CDR1 is LNHDA, CDR2 SQIVND (reference sequence). After removal of 7 bases from V and 2 bases from J, the junction contained 4 bases not matched to a gene. The CDR3 covers 14 residues.

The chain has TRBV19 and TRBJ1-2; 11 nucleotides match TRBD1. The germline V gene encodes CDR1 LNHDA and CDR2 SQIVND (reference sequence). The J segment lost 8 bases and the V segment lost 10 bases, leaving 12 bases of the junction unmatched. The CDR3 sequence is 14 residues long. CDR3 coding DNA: TGTGCCACCACCAGCCGGGACAGGGGGGCCGGCTACACCTTC. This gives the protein CATTSRDRGAGYTF. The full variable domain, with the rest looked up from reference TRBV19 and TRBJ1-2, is DGGITQSPKYLFRKEGQNVTLSCEQNLNHDAMYWYRQDPGQGLRLIYYSQIVNDFQKGDIAEGYSVSREKKESFPLTVTSAQKNPTAFYLCATTSRDRGAGYTFGSGTRLTVV.

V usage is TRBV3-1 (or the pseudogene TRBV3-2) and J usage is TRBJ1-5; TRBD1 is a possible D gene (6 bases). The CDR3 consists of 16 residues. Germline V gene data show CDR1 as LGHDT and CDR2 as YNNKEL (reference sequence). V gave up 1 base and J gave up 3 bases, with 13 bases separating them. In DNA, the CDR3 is TGTGCCAGCAGCCAAGCGGGACAACACGCCAATCAGCCCCAGCATTTT. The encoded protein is CASSQAGQHANQPQHF.

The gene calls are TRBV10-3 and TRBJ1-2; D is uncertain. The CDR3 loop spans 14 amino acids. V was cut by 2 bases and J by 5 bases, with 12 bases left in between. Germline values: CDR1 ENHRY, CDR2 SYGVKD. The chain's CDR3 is CAISETGFIYGYTF. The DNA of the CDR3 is TGTGCCATCAGTGAGACGGGGTTTATTTATGGCTACACCTTC.

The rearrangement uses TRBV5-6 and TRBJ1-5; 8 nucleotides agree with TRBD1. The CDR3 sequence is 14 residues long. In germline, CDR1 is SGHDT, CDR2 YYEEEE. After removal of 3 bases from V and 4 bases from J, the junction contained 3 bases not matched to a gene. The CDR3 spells CASSWGQENQPQHF. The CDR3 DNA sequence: TGTGCCAGCAGCTGGGGACAGGAGAATCAGCCCCAGCATTTT.

CDR3 DNA sequence: TGTGCCAGCAGCCGGCGGGGCAGGGTCGCTGGCTACACCTTC. This gives the protein CASSRRGRVAGYTF. The chain joins TRBV3-1 (or the pseudogene TRBV3-2) to TRBJ1-2; the D gene is possibly TRBD1 (5 bases). This CDR3 has 14 residues. The germline V gene has CDR1 LGHDT and CDR2 YNNKEL (reference sequence). The V end was cut by 4 bases, the J end by 7 bases, with 16 bases between.

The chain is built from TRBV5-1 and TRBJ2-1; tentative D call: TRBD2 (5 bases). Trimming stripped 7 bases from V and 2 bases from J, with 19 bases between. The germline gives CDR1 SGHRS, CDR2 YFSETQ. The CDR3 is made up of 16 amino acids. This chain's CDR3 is CASLRGPGGPYNEQFF. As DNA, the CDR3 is TGCGCCAGCCTCCGGGGTCCGGGCGGACCCTACAATGAGCAGTTCTTC. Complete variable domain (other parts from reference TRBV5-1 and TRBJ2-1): KAGVTQTPRYLIKTRGQQVTLSCSPISGHRSVSWYQQTPGQGLQFLFEYFSETQRNKGNFPGRFSGRQFSNSRSEMNVSTLELGDSALYLCASLRGPGGPYNEQFFGPGTRLTVL.

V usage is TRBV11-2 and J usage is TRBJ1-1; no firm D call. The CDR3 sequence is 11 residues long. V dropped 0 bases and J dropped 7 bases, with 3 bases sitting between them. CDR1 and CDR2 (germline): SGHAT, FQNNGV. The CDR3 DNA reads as TGTGCCAGCAGCTTAGACAGTGAAGCTTTCTTT. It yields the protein CASSLDSEAFF. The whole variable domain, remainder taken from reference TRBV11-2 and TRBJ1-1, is EAGVAQSPRYKIIEKRQSVAFWCNPISGHATLYWYQQILGQGPKLLIQFQNNGVVDDSQLPKDRFSAERLKGVDSTLKIQPAKLEDSAVYLCASSLDSEAFFGQGTRLTVV.

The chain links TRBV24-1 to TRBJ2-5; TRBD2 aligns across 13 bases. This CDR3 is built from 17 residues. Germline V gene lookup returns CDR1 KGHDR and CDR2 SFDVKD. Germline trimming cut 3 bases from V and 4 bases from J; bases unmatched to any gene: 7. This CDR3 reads CATSDPGLAGVAETQYF. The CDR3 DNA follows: TGTGCCACCAGTGATCCTGGACTAGCGGGGGTCGCAGAGACCCAGTACTTC.

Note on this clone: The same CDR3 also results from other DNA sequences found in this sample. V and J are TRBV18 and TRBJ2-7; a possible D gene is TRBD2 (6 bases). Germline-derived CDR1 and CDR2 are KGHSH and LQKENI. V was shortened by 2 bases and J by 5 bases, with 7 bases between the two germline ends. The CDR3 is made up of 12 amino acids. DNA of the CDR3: TGTGCCAGCTCACCAGCGGGGAACGAGCAGTACTTC. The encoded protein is CASSPAGNEQYF.

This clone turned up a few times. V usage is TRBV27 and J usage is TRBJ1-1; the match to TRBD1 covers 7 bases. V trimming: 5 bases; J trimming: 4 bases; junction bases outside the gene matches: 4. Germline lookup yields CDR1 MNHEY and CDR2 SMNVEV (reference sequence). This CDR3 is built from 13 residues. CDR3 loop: CASSVTGATEAFF. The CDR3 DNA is TGTGCCAGCAGTGTCACAGGGGCCACTGAAGCTTTCTTT.